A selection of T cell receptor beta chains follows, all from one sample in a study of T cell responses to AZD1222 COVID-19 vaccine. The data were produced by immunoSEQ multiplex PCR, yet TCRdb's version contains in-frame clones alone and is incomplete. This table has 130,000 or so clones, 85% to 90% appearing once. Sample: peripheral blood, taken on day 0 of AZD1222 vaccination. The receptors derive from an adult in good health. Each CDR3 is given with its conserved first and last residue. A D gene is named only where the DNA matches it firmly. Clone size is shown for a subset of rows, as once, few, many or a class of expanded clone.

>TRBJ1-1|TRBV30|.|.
CAWEGYTEAFF
TGTGCCTGGGAGGGCTACACTGAAGCTTTCTTT
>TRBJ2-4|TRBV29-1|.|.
CSVGGLAKNIQYF
TGCAGCGTTGGCGGCCTAGCCAAAAACATTCAGTACTTC
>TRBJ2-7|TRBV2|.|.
CASSKWAGHEQYF
TGTGCCAGCAGCAAGTGGGCGGGCCACGAGCAGTACTTC
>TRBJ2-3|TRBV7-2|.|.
CASSLAEGLQYF
TGTGCCAGCAGCTTAGCTGAGGGCTTGCAGTATTTT
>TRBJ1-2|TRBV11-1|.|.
CASSTSINYGYTF
.
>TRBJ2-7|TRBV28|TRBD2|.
CASSVGLAGREQYF
TGTGCCAGCAGTGTGGGACTAGCGGGGAGGGAGCAGTACTTC
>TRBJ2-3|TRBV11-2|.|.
CASSFSLDTGLRVGQYF
TGTGCCAGCAGTTTCTCCCTAGACACAGGATTAAGGGTGGGGCAGTATTTT
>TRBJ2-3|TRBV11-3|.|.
CASSFSPGLERTDTQYF
TGTGCCAGCAGCTTCTCCCCGGGACTTGAACGCACAGATACGCAGTATTTT
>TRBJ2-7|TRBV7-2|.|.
CASSLEGGHIYEQYF
TGTGCCAGCAGCTTAGAGGGTGGACATATCTACGAGCAGTACTTC
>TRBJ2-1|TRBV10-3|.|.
CAISESVGRYLEQFF
TGTGCCATCAGTGAGTCTGTGGGGCGTTACCTTGAGCAGTTCTTC
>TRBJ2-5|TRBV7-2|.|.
CASSSRQETQYF
TGTGCCAGCAGCTCCCGCCAAGAGACCCAGTACTTC
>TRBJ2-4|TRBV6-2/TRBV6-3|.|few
CASSQMGPELAKNIQYF
TGTGCCAGCAGTCAAATGGGGCCTGAGTTAGCCAAAAACATTCAGTACTTC
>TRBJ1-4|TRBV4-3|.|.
CASSQDSHGEVGEKLFF
TGCGCCAGCAGCCAAGATTCTCATGGCGAGGTCGGTGAAAAACTGTTTTTT
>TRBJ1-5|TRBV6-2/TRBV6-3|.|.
CASSIHRNQPQHF
TGTGCCAGCAGCATACATCGCAATCAGCCCCAGCATTTT
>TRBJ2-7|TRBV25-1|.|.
CASRPRGEGVVSYEQYF
TGTGCCAGCAGGCCCCGAGGCGAAGGTGTGGTCTCCTACGAGCAGTACTTC
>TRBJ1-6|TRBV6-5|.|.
CASSYSKQDSPPLHF
TGTGCCAGCAGTTACTCGAAACAGGATTCACCACCCCTCCACTTT
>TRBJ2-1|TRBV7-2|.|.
CASSLGRGDEQFF
TGTGCCAGCAGCTTAGGGAGAGGCGATGAGCAGTTCTTC
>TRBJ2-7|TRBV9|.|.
CASSVDGNSEQYF
TGTGCCAGCAGCGTAGATGGGAACAGCGAGCAGTACTTC
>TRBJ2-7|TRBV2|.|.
CASILRDSYEQYF
TGTGCCAGCATCTTACGGGACTCCTACGAGCAGTACTTC
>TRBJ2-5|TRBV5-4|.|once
CASSLGPLGGEETQYF
TGTGCCAGCAGCTTGGGGCCCCTGGGGGGCGAGGAGACCCAGTACTTC
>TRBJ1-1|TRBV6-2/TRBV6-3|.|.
CASSPWGRDGAEAFF
TGTGCCAGCAGTCCGTGGGGCAGGGACGGCGCTGAAGCTTTCTTT
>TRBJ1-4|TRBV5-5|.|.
CASSLAFGGKVEKLFF
TGTGCCAGCAGCTTGGCCTTTGGGGGGAAGGTTGAAAAACTGTTTTTT